The entry below describes one T cell receptor (beta chain). It has no known antigen specificity. Per-nucleotide qualities are absent, and no much larger clonotype sits a single base away. The entry originates in a study of shared clonotypes between healthy human individuals (TCRdb year 2020). Context from the whole study: The cohort comprised two women and a few men aged 18 to 49 years. For each donor, CD4 naive and CD4 memory were each given three plates, CD8 naive was given two plates, and CD8 memory was given one plate. To estimate repertoire size and how much clonotypes are shared between individuals, the study performed deep sequencing of blood TCR repertoires from roughly five healthy adults. To increase sequencing depth and limit assay-specific biases, different laboratories used diverse techniques to prepare libraries and sequence TCR repertoires. Each donor's leukapheresis produced roughly between roughly 0.94 and 9.5 billion PBMCs.

From cysteine to phenylalanine, the CDR3 is 14 amino acids long. Here the CDR3 DNA is all that survives: 42 bases in frame from base 1. Reading the germline V gene gives CDR1 SGHDN and CDR2 FVKESK. V ends up 5 bases short and J 5 bases short, with an unmatched junction base count of 5. Using the deep immunoSEQ assay, multiplex PCR amplified TCR CDR3 regions from genomic DNA. Extracted genomic DNA from each cell subset was distributed evenly across all wells of several immunoSEQ 96-well plates, and each plate was treated as a replicate. Each replicate PCR for sorted subsets received roughly 200 ng genomic DNA, equal to tens of thousands of T cell genomes. The purified libraries were quantified using a Qubit 3.0 fluorometer, sized with a Bioanalyzer 2100, and then quantified again using the KAPA Library Quantification kit. Every immunoSEQ 96-well plate was sequenced on a dedicated single-read 150-cycle Illumina NextSeq 550 flow cell. In the source study's methods: Because only junctional sequences without quality scores were contained in the immunoSEQ output, filtering matching that applied to full-length reads could not be performed. Sequences were annotated with PyIR, a Python wrapper for IgBLAST v1.9, using IMGT germline references to assign V/J genes and CDR3. Reads with weak V/J assignments (E-value above 1e-6), missing CDR3, stop codons, out-of-frame junctions, or ambiguous translated residues were removed. V3J clonotypes were defined by identical inferred V gene, J gene, and CDR3 amino acid sequence. Percentage overlap between repertoires was computed as shared unique clonotypes divided by the size of the smaller repertoire. Three approaches were used to assess repertoire richness: RTK rarefaction, the Chao1 estimator, and Recon v2.1 estimates of unobserved clonotypes. Generation probabilities for all TCRbeta clonotypes obtained by the gDNA method from a handful of donors were computed using OLGA. Drawn from immuneACCESS, this table holds only the in-frame rearrangements with V and J called that TCRdb kept. Clones are partly lost; checked studies trace under half to an unresolved V gene and leave the rest unexplained. V, J and clone size were drawn from that table, and D and trimming were deduced from the DNA. The sample has about 1.1 million clones on record, approximately 80% of them singletons. In total, the top ten clones hold more than 0.55% of the sample.

What the research found in general, with its limitations: Naive subsets generally had larger estimated clonotype richness than memory subsets. Even with the large sequencing depth, rarefaction of the sorted-subset datasets indicated that sequencing was incomplete. Pairwise subsampling led to the expectation that sequencing depth would affect the degree of clonotype sharing among donors. Compared with non-shared clonotypes, clonotypes shared by all four sorted-subset donors had higher generation probabilities. Because the study included only a small number of donors, the genetic and exposure-history diversity represented was limited. Sampling was restricted to blood, and TCR repertoires in tissue are likely to differ from TCR repertoires in blood. Across four donors, approximately 5% of naive CD4, roughly 3.8% of naive CD8, 2% to 2.5% of memory CD4, and approximately 0.4% of memory CD8 clonotypes were shared.

Donors were healthy HIV-negative adults with no recently reported acute infections or vaccinations. Every donor was a Caucasian adult living in Nashville, Tennessee, USA. CD4+ T cells were enriched by magnetic negative selection, after which naive cells were positively selected on CD45RA and the negative fraction was taken as the memory subset. Blood was obtained by leukapheresis, after which PBMCs were separated by Ficoll-Histopaque density gradient centrifugation and cryopreserved in liquid nitrogen vapor phase. Purity and quantity of every magnetically sorted T cell population were checked by analytical flow cytometry. Genomic DNA was isolated from every sorted fraction and measured by UV absorbance on a Nanodrop 2000c.

This receptor was identified in a man aged 18 to 30 in good health. Some clones in this sample may be carry-over from other donors' samples. The specimen was memory CD4+ T cells from PBMCs. The cell subset or site label for this specimen denotes: CD45RA-negative fraction. Recombination joined TRBV14 with TRBJ1-5, and 8 junctional nucleotides match TRBD1. The CDR3 reads as follows: CASSTTGGDQPQHF. The nucleotides are TGTGCCAGCAGCACCACAGGGGGTGATCAGCCCCAGCATTTT.